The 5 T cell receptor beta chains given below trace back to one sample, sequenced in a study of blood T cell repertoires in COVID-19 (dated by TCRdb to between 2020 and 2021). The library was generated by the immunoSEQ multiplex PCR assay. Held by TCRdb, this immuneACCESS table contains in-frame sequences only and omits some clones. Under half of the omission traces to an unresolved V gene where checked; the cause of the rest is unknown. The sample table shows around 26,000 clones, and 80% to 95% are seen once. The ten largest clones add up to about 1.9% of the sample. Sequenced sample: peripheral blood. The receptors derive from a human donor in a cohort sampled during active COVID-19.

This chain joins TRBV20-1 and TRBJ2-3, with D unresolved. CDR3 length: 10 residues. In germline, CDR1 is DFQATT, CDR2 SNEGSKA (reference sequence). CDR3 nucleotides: TGCAGCGTCGGTCGGGATACGCAGTATTTT. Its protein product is CSVGRDTQYF.

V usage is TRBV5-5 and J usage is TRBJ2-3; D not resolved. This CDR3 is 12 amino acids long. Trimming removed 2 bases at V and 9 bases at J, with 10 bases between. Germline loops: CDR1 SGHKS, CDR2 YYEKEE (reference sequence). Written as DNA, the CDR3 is TGTGCCAGCAGCTTCGGTCTTAAGACGCAGTATTTT. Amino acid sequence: CASSFGLKTQYF.

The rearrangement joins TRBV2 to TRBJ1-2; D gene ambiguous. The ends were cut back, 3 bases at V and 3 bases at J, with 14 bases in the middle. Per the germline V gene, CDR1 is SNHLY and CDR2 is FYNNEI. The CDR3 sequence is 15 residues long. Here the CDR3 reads CASSEVGMRDYGYTF. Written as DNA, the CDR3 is TGTGCCAGCAGTGAGGTCGGGATGAGGGACTATGGCTACACCTTC.

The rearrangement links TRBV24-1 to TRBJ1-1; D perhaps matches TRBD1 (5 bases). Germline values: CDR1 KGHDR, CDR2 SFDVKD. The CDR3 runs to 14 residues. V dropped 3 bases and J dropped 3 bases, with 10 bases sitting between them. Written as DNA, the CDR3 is TGTGCCACCAGTGATGGGGGGAGACACACTGAAGCTTTCTTT. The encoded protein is CATSDGGRHTEAFF.

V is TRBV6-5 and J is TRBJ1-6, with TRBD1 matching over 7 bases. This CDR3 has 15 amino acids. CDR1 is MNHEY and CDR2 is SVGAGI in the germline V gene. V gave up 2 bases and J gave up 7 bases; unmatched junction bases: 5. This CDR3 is CASSYRDSQNSPLHF. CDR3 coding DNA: TGTGCCAGCAGTTACAGGGACAGTCAGAATTCACCCCTCCACTTT.